This T cell receptor beta chain came from a study of early T cells in non-severe SARS-CoV-2 infection. Study-wide findings and caveats: VDJdb matching favored anti-spike CD8 responses, missing private and CD4 specificities.

Each cDNA molecule carried a unique molecular identifier. TCRdb itself ran the 5' RACE reads through MiXCR, one entry per CDR3 protein. Of tens of thousands of distinct CDR3 sequences detected, 18% appear once; the ten largest clones hold roughly 9%. This clonotype was seen more than once but under ten times. Its antigen is as yet unknown. J was trimmed by 5 bases and V by 6 bases; bases with no gene match: 9. The CDR3 is made up of 14 amino acids. Germline V gene lookup returns CDR1 DFQATT and CDR2 SNEGSKA (reference sequence). The specimen was whole blood, collected at baseline. This rearrangement joins TRBV20-1 to TRBJ1-1; 10 positions match TRBD1. This clonotype originated in an adult who was a healthcare worker with PCR-confirmed SARS-CoV-2 infection or an uninfected control (not recorded which). CDR3 DNA: TGCAGTGCGACAGGTGGGACAGGGGAAACTGAAGCTTTCTTT. This gives the protein CSATGGTGETEAFF.